Included here is one T cell receptor (beta chain) sequence, with context. What it binds is not known. The germline V and J ends were trimmed by 2 bases and 3 bases, with 8 bases remaining between them. The CDR3 extends over 13 amino acids. The germline V gene encodes CDR1 MNHNY and CDR2 SVGAGI (reference sequence). The sample originates from a study of cytomegalovirus exposure and HLA in healthy donors. The PCR made use of 60 Vbeta and 13 Jbeta primers. Using immunoSEQ multiplex PCR, the repertoire was profiled, and TCRdb retains in-frame clones only, with some absent. The sample holds under 200,000 clones, around 82% seen once. Study results and caveats: With DRB1 most and HLA-C fewest, TCR association rates differed between HLA loci in a later analysis. Most CMV-associated TCR beta chains were later found to appear HLA-restricted. In an earlier analysis, about 87% or about 30%: the productive usage of most TCR beta V segments.

The chain carries TRBV6-6 and TRBJ2-7; maybe TRBD2 (5 bases). The sequence was obtained from a man in his fifties in good health and CMV-seropositive. The sequenced material came from PBMCs. DNA of the CDR3: TGTGCCAGCAGTTACCTAGGAGGCTACGAGCAGTACTTC. Translating gives CASSYLGGYEQYF.